The 12 T cell receptor beta chains presented below share a single source sample, sequenced in a study of T cells expressing NK-cell markers. TCRdb reworked the 5' RACE reads into one entry per CDR3 protein, no DNA. In total, the table holds about 460,000 distinct CDR3 sequences. The sample comprised blood T cells: a sorted CD56 or NKG2C T cell subset, CD4+ or CD8+ T cells, or bulk PBMC T cells (not recorded which). The source of these receptors is a woman in her 50s in good health.

The chain recombines TRBV3-1 with TRBJ1-5; checking the TCRdb D call of TRBD1 is not possible without DNA. CDR1 is LGHDT and CDR2 is YNNKEL in the germline V gene (reference sequence). The CDR3 is 15 residues long. This CDR3 reads CASSSQQGNHQPQHF.

This sequence joins TRBV5-1 and TRBJ2-3; TCRdb names TRBD2, which stays unverified in the absence of DNA. CDR1 SGHRS and CDR2 YFSETQ come from the germline V gene. The CDR3 loop spans 17 amino acids. CDR3: CASSRGRAGLSTDTQYF. The variable domain in full, with the rest retrieved from reference TRBV5-1 and TRBJ2-3, is KAGVTQTPRYLIKTRGQQVTLSCSPISGHRSVSWYQQTPGQGLQFLFEYFSETQRNKGNFPGRFSGRQFSNSRSEMNVSTLELGDSALYLCASSRGRAGLSTDTQYFGPGTRLTVL.

The chain recombines TRBV19 with TRBJ2-1; as DNA is missing, the TRBD2 call by TCRdb cannot be tested. Germline V gives CDR1 LNHDA, CDR2 SQIVND (reference sequence). This CDR3 has 15 amino acids. CDR3 in amino acids: CASSIRLAGYNEQFF. The full variable domain, completed using reference TRBV19 and TRBJ2-1, is DGGITQSPKYLFRKEGQNVTLSCEQNLNHDAMYWYRQDPGQGLRLIYYSQIVNDFQKGDIAEGYSVSREKKESFPLTVTSAQKNPTAFYLCASSIRLAGYNEQFFGPGTRLTVL.

The J gene is TRBJ2-2, the V gene TRBV11-2; TCRdb reports TRBD1, a call that lacks DNA to check it against. CDR1 and CDR2 from the germline V gene are SGHAT and FQNNGV. This CDR3 contains 16 residues. CDR3 protein: CASSVIAGRNTGELFF.

The V and J genes are TRBV20-1 and TRBJ2-3; with no DNA, the TCRdb D assignment of TRBD2 cannot be verified. The CDR3 is 15 amino acids. Germline lookup yields CDR1 DFQATT and CDR2 SNEGSKA (reference sequence). CDR3 amino acids: CSARGSVGSGDTQYF.

The chain links TRBV29-1 to TRBJ1-1. Germline V gene lookup returns CDR1 SQVTM and CDR2 ANQGSEA. This CDR3 contains 12 residues. The CDR3 loop reads CSVHKGVSEAFF. The variable domain in full, with the rest retrieved from reference TRBV29-1 and TRBJ1-1, is SAVISQKPSRDICQRGTSLTIQCQVDSQVTMMFWYRQQPGQSLTLIATANQGSEATYESGFVIDKFPISRPNLTFSTLTVSNMSPEDSSIYLCSVHKGVSEAFFGQGTRLTVV.

V is TRBV23-1 and J is TRBJ2-2. TRBV23-1 is flagged as an ORF with uncertain function. This CDR3 is 12 amino acids long. The chain's CDR3 is CASSLVAPELFF.

CDR3 amino acids: CSARFGQPNQPQHF. V usage is TRBV20-1 and J usage is TRBJ1-5; TCRdb's D call, TRBD1, is unchecked because there is no DNA. This CDR3 has 14 residues. From germline, CDR1 is DFQATT and CDR2 SNEGSKA (reference sequence).

The chain links TRBV29-1 to TRBJ1-1. The CDR3 length is 12 residues. The germline CDR1 and CDR2 sequences are SQVTM and ANQGSEA. This CDR3 is CSVLDVGTEAFF.

This chain uses TRBV6-6 with TRBJ2-7; TCRdb returns TRBD2, unconfirmable since there is no DNA. The CDR3 runs 15 residues. The germline CDR1 and CDR2 sequences are MNHNY and SVGAGI (reference sequence). The CDR3 sequence: CASTQGRGGEYEQYF.

The chain couples TRBV3-1 to TRBJ2-2. The V gene's germline CDR1 is LGHDT and CDR2 YNNKEL (reference sequence). The CDR3 covers 16 residues. CDR3 loop: CASSQVQRKNTGELFF. The full variable domain, in which reference TRBV3-1 and TRBJ2-2 provide the parts outside the CDR3, is DTAVSQTPKYLVTQMGNDKSIKCEQNLGHDTMYWYKQDSKKFLKIMFSYNNKELIINETVPNRFSPKSPDKAHLNLHINSLELGDSAVYFCASSQVQRKNTGELFFGEGSRLTVL.

The gene calls are TRBV5-1 and TRBJ2-3; TCRdb indicates TRBD2, and absent DNA this call remains unverified. In germline, CDR1 is SGHRS, CDR2 YFSETQ. The CDR3 is made up of 17 amino acids. CDR3: CASSLETSGSLRDTQYF. Supplemented by reference TRBV5-1 and TRBJ2-3, the full variable domain reads KAGVTQTPRYLIKTRGQQVTLSCSPISGHRSVSWYQQTPGQGLQFLFEYFSETQRNKGNFPGRFSGRQFSNSRSEMNVSTLELGDSALYLCASSLETSGSLRDTQYFGPGTRLTVL.